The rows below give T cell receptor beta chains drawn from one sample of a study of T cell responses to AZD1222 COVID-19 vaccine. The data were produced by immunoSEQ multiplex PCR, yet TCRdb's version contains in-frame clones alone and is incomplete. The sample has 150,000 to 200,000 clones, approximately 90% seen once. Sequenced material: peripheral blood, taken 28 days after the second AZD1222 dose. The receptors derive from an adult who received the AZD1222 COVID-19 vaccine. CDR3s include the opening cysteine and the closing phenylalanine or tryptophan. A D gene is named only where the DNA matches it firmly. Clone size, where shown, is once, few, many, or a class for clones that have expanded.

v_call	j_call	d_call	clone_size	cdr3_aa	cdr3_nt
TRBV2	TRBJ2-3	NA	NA	CASSEEQPDTQYF	TGTGCCAGCAGTGAAGAACAGCCGGATACGCAGTATTTT
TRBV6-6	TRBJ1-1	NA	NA	CASSPARMAEAFF	TGTGCCAGCAGTCCCGCAAGAATGGCTGAAGCTTTCTTT
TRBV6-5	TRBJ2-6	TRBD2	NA	CASRVRGAGANVLTF	TGTGCCAGCAGGGTACGGGGGGCTGGGGCCAACGTCCTGACTTTC
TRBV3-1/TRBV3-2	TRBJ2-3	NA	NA	CASSQGAGTDTQYF	TGTGCCAGCAGCCAAGGGGCCGGCACAGATACGCAGTATTTT
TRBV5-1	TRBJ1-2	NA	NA	CASSLGGALGYGYTF	TGCGCCAGCAGCCTGGGTGGGGCCCTCGGCTATGGCTACACCTTC
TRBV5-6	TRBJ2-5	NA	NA	CASSSITGRETQYF	TGTGCCAGCAGCTCGATTACAGGCCGCGAGACCCAGTACTTC
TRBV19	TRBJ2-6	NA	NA	CASARGAGANVLTF	TGTGCCAGTGCCAGAGGGGCTGGGGCCAACGTCCTGACTTTC
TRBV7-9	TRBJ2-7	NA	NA	CASSFAGAYEQYF	TGTGCCAGCAGCTTCGCAGGGGCCTACGAGCAGTACTTC
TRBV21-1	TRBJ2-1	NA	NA	CASSKGDRGIEQFF	TGTGCCAGCAGCAAAGGGGACCGTGGGATTGAGCAGTTCTTC
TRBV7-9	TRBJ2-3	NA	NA	CASSLALKGTDTQYF	TGTGCCAGCAGCTTAGCTCTAAAGGGGACAGATACGCAGTATTTT
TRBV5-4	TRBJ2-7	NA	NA	CASSLLNAGAHSYEQYF	TGTGCCAGCAGCTTGCTTAATGCGGGGGCTCACTCCTACGAGCAGTACTTC
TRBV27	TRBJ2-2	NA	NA	CASGSGESIGELFF	TGTGCCAGCGGATCAGGGGAGAGTATCGGGGAGCTGTTTTTT
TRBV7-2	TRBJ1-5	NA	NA	CASSLAINQPQHF	TGTGCCAGCAGCTTAGCGATTAATCAGCCCCAGCATTTT
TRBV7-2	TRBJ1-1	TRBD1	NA	CATNRGDTEAFF	TGTGCCACCAACAGGGGGGACACTGAAGCTTTCTTT
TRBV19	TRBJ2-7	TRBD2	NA	CASKGLAGGANYEQYF	TGTGCCAGCAAGGGACTAGCGGGGGGGGCCAACTACGAGCAGTACTTC
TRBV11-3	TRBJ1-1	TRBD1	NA	CASSKGQTYDTEAFF	TGTGCCAGCAGCAAGGGACAGACGTACGACACTGAAGCTTTCTTT
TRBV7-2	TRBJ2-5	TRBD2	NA	CASSPQREVQETQYF	TGTGCCAGCAGCCCCCAGCGGGAGGTCCAAGAGACCCAGTACTTC
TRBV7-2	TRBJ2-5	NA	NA	CASSLAGRGETQYF	TGTGCCAGCAGCTTAGCGGGGCGGGGAGAGACCCAGTACTTC
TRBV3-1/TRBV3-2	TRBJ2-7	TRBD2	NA	CASSQGLAGVSYEQYF	TGTGCCAGCAGCCAAGGTCTAGCGGGAGTTTCCTACGAGCAGTACTTC
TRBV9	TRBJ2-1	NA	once	CASSVAPGPLLYNEQFF	TGTGCCAGCAGCGTGGCCCCGGGCCCACTCCTGTACAATGAGCAGTTCTTC
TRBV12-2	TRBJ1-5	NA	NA	CASLFRHKTGHSNQPQHF	TGTGCAAGTCTCTTCCGACACAAAACTGGCCATAGCAATCAGCCCCAGCATTTT
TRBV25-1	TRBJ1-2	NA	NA	CASSEGGFYGYTF	TGTGCCAGCAGTGAAGGAGGGTTCTATGGCTACACCTTC
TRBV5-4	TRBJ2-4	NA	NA	CASSPRGGQTKNIQYF	TGTGCCAGCAGCCCCCGCGGGGGCCAAACCAAAAACATTCAGTACTTC
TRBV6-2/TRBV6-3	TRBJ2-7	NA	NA	CASSYSTGEQYF	TGTGCCAGCAGTTACTCGACGGGGGAGCAGTACTTC